The 22 T cell receptor beta chains below were found in one sample sequenced in a study of shared clonotypes between healthy human individuals. Selected positively for CCR7 and CD45RO-negative, naive CD8 cells excluded terminally differentiated effector memory CD45RA+ cells. The data were produced by immunoSEQ multiplex PCR, yet TCRdb's version contains in-frame clones alone and is incomplete. The table includes about 1,900,000 clones, just under 95% detected once. Sequencing used naive CD8+ T cells sorted from blood. These receptor sequences come from a man aged 18 to 29 in good health.

V usage is TRBV30 and J usage is TRBJ2-1; D remains unclear. This CDR3 is 12 amino acids long. Trimming cost V 0 bases and J 8 bases, with 8 bases left between them. In germline, CDR1 is GTSNPN, CDR2 SVGIG (reference sequence). CDR3 sequence: CAWSVGWDEQFF. The CDR3 DNA follows: TGTGCCTGGAGTGTAGGGTGGGATGAGCAGTTCTTC.

The chain recombines TRBV19 with TRBJ2-1; D call uncertain. Germline values: CDR1 LNHDA, CDR2 SQIVND (reference sequence). Trimming cost V 5 bases and J 4 bases, with 15 bases left between them. This CDR3 spans 15 amino acids. CDR3 region: CASSPGPVPYNEQFF. CDR3 coding DNA: TGTGCCAGTAGTCCCGGACCGGTACCTTACAATGAGCAGTTCTTC. Full variable domain (missing parts from reference TRBV19 and TRBJ2-1): DGGITQSPKYLFRKEGQNVTLSCEQNLNHDAMYWYRQDPGQGLRLIYYSQIVNDFQKGDIAEGYSVSREKKESFPLTVTSAQKNPTAFYLCASSPGPVPYNEQFFGPGTRLTVL.

This clone has only one observation. The sample contains more than one DNA sequence encoding this CDR3. DNA of the CDR3: TGCGCCAGCAGCCAAGAAAGAAGCTACAATGAGCAGTTCTTC. This sequence encodes CASSQERSYNEQFF. The V gene is TRBV4-1, the J gene TRBJ2-1; D not certain. Trimming stripped 0 bases from V and 3 bases from J, with 6 bases between. Looked up from germline, CDR1 is MGHRA and CDR2 is YSYEKL. The CDR3 spans 14 residues.

V and J are TRBV6-6 and TRBJ2-7; possibly TRBD1 for D (5 bases). Germline V CDR1 and CDR2: MNHNY, SVGAGI (reference sequence). The germline V and J ends were trimmed by 4 bases and 3 bases, with 10 bases remaining between them. The CDR3 length is 13 residues. The CDR3 spells CASSWGRNYEQYF. The CDR3 coding sequence is TGTGCCAGCAGTTGGGGCAGAAACTACGAGCAGTACTTC.

V and J are TRBV10-2 and TRBJ1-5, with TRBD1 as a possible D gene (5 bases). This CDR3 spans 14 amino acids. The V end was cut by 3 bases, the J end by 7 bases, with 13 bases between. Germline values: CDR1 WSHSY, CDR2 SAAADI. The CDR3 sequence: CASSDFQGLQPQHF. The CDR3 nucleotides are TGCGCCAGCAGTGATTTCCAGGGCTTGCAGCCCCAGCATTTT.

The gene calls are TRBV30 and TRBJ2-7; TRBD2 might be the D (6 bases). Looked up from germline, CDR1 is GTSNPN and CDR2 is SVGIG (reference sequence). V dropped 7 bases and J dropped 0 bases, with 16 bases sitting between them. CDR3 size: 14 residues. The CDR3 sequence is CAYWDSPASYEQYF. The CDR3 DNA reads TGTGCCTATTGGGACTCGCCCGCCTCCTACGAGCAGTACTTC.

The chain employs TRBV18 and TRBJ2-1; TRBD1 agrees at 10 bases. Germline CDR1 is KGHSH and CDR2 is LQKENI. There are 15 residues in the CDR3. V was pared by 3 bases and J by 3 bases, with 2 bases of the junction left unmatched. As DNA, the CDR3 is TGTGCCAGCTCACCGACAGGGGGCTTCTACAATGAGCAGTTCTTC. Translation gives CASSPTGGFYNEQFF.

V and J are TRBV29-1 and TRBJ1-2, with 7 bases matching TRBD1. The CDR3 is made up of 14 amino acids. V lost 6 bases, J lost 2 bases, and 9 bases stayed unmatched. CDR1 is SQVTM and CDR2 is ANQGSEA in the germline V gene. For the CDR3, the DNA is TGCAGCGTGGCACAGACAGGGCCCAACTATGGCTACACCTTC. Translating it yields CSVAQTGPNYGYTF.

V and J are TRBV27 and TRBJ2-7; 7 bases map to TRBD1. This CDR3 has 12 amino acids. Per the germline V gene, CDR1 is MNHEY and CDR2 is SMNVEV (reference sequence). J lost 6 bases, V lost 6 bases, and 5 bases had no gene match. CDR3 region: CASRQTGSEQYF. The CDR3 nucleotides are TGTGCCAGCAGACAGACAGGGAGCGAGCAGTACTTC.

The chain joins TRBV11-2 to TRBJ2-7; D possibly corresponds to TRBD1 (6 bases). Germline CDR1 reads SGHAT; CDR2 reads FQNNGV. The CDR3 has 17 amino acids. V lost 0 bases, J lost 2 bases, and 17 bases lay in between. The CDR3 spells CASSLDRLTGMAYEQYF. CDR3 DNA sequence: TGTGCCAGCAGCTTAGATCGGTTAACAGGGATGGCCTACGAGCAGTACTTC. The variable domain in full, completed from reference TRBV11-2 and TRBJ2-7, reads EAGVAQSPRYKIIEKRQSVAFWCNPISGHATLYWYQQILGQGPKLLIQFQNNGVVDDSQLPKDRFSAERLKGVDSTLKIQPAKLEDSAVYLCASSLDRLTGMAYEQYFGPGTRLTVT.

The chain employs TRBV10-3 and TRBJ1-5, with 7 nucleotides matching TRBD1. V lost 4 bases and J lost 4; bases outside the gene matches: 7. CDR3 length: 15 residues. The germline V gene encodes CDR1 ENHRY and CDR2 SYGVKD. The CDR3 nucleotides are TGTGCCATCAGTGGCGAGGGGGCGAGAAATCAGCCCCAGCATTTT. Amino acid sequence: CAISGEGARNQPQHF.

The chain recombines TRBV9 with TRBJ2-2; D might be TRBD2 (5 bases). This CDR3 region has 17 residues. The germline CDR1 and CDR2 sequences are SGDLS and YYNGEE. Between the trimmed V and J ends, which lost 4 bases and 9 bases, there was a span of 25 bases. The CDR3 DNA reads as TGTGCCAGCAGCCTACCGCGGGTTACGGCAGATTCTAGGGAGCTGTTTTTT. Residues: CASSLPRVTADSRELFF.

As to this clone: This specimen includes other DNA sequences encoding the same CDR3. The chain links TRBV5-1 to TRBJ2-5, with 7 positions matching TRBD1. With 3 bases clipped from V and 0 bases from J, the junction kept 2 bases outside the gene matches. Per the germline V gene, CDR1 is SGHRS and CDR2 is YFSETQ. CDR3 length equals 14 residues. The CDR3 coding sequence is TGCGCCAGCAGCTCCGGGACAGACCAAGAGACCCAGTACTTC. It yields the protein CASSSGTDQETQYF. Using reference TRBV5-1 and TRBJ2-5 for the parts outside the CDR3, the full variable domain is KAGVTQTPRYLIKTRGQQVTLSCSPISGHRSVSWYQQTPGQGLQFLFEYFSETQRNKGNFPGRFSGRQFSNSRSEMNVSTLELGDSALYLCASSSGTDQETQYFGPGTRLLVL.

This rearrangement joins TRBV5-1 to TRBJ1-1; 11 bases line up with TRBD1. The CDR3 totals 15 residues. V lost 4 bases, J lost 4 bases, and 6 bases stayed unmatched. Germline V gene data show CDR1 as SGHRS and CDR2 as YFSETQ. The CDR3 DNA follows: TGCGCCAGCAGCGATTTGGACAGGGGGCGCACTGAAGCTTTCTTT. The encoded protein is CASSDLDRGRTEAFF.

With respect to this clone: One end of the junction is discordant with germline, which a read error may explain. The chain is built from TRBV7-6 and TRBJ2-3, with 11 bases matching TRBD2. This CDR3 has 15 residues. CDR1 and CDR2 from the germline V gene are SGHVS and FNYEAQ. CDR3 coding DNA: TGTGCCAGCAGCCTAGCGGGAGGCCACACAGATACGCAGTATTTT. The encoded protein is CASSLAGGHTDTQYF. The full variable domain, with the rest looked up from reference TRBV7-6 and TRBJ2-3, is GAGVSQSPRYKVTKRGQDVALRCDPISGHVSLYWYRQALGQGPEFLTYFNYEAQQDKSGLPNDRFSAERPEGSISTLTIQRTEQRDSAMYRCASSLAGGHTDTQYFGPGTRLTVL.

The chain has TRBV6-1 and TRBJ1-2; 7 bases are shared with TRBD1. CDR1 and CDR2 from the germline V gene are MNHNS and SASEGT. The V segment lost 0 bases and the J segment 4 bases; nucleotides outside the gene matches: 8. There are 16 residues in the CDR3. DNA of the CDR3: TGTGCCAGCAGTGAAGCTTTTTTGGGACAGCTCTATGGCTACACCTTC. Protein sequence: CASSEAFLGQLYGYTF.

This chain joins TRBV7-9 and TRBJ1-3, with a tentative D call TRBD1 (6 bases). The CDR3 contains 15 residues. V lost 5 bases and J 3 bases, leaving 14 bases between the germline ends. Germline CDR1 and CDR2: SEHNR and FQNEAQ (reference sequence). The CDR3 sequence is CASSLTWDIGNTIYF. The CDR3 nucleotides read TGTGCCAGCAGCCTTACCTGGGACATTGGAAACACCATATATTTT.

This clone has just a few counts. Different DNA sequences within this sample yield the same CDR3. The chain couples TRBV7-9 to TRBJ1-1; D is unresolved. Germline values: CDR1 SEHNR, CDR2 FQNEAQ (reference sequence). The CDR3 has 11 residues. Trimming left V 1 base short and J 7 bases short, with 4 bases between. CDR3 amino acids: CASSLGVEAFF. The CDR3 nucleotides are TGTGCCAGCAGCTTAGGGGTTGAAGCTTTCTTT. Drawing the rest from reference TRBV7-9 and TRBJ1-1, the complete variable domain is DTGVSQNPRHKITKRGQNVTFRCDPISEHNRLYWYRQTLGQGPEFLTYFQNEAQLEKSRLLSDRFSAERPKGSFSTLEIQRTEQGDSAMYLCASSLGVEAFFGQGTRLTVV.

This chain joins TRBV11-2 and TRBJ2-1; D assignment may be TRBD1 or TRBD2 (5 bases each). The CDR3 has 15 amino acids. V was clipped by 5 bases and J by 8 bases, with 19 bases between them. Looked up from germline, CDR1 is SGHAT and CDR2 is FQNNGV. CDR3 coding DNA: TGTGCCAGCAGCGAGGGACCGACCCGGAGCTATGAGCAGTTCTTC. Translating it yields CASSEGPTRSYEQFF.

The genes are TRBV6-6 and TRBJ1-4; the D gene is possibly TRBD1 (6 bases). This CDR3 contains 14 residues. Germline V lookup: CDR1 MNHNY, CDR2 SVGAGI (reference sequence). V was clipped by 5 bases and J by 8 bases, with 15 bases between them. The CDR3: CASSPLRTGEKLFF. DNA of the CDR3: TGTGCCAGCAGTCCACTCCGAACAGGGGAAAAACTGTTTTTT.

In nucleotides, the CDR3 is TGTGCCAGCAGCACGGACACAGAGTTACTAGAGACCCAGTACTTC. It is translated as CASSTDTELLETQYF. The J gene is TRBJ2-5, the V gene TRBV5-5, with D possibly being TRBD1 (5 bases). Germline V gene sequence: CDR1 SGHKS, CDR2 YYEKEE (reference sequence). This CDR3 has 15 residues. V gave up 4 bases and J gave up 4 bases, with 17 bases separating them.

The V and J genes are TRBV13 and TRBJ2-7, with TRBD1 matching 8 bases. The V gene end was trimmed by 0 bases and the J gene end by 1 base; junction bases not matched to a gene: 2. The germline V gene encodes CDR1 PRHDT and CDR2 FYEKMQ (reference sequence). The CDR3 runs 15 residues. The CDR3: CASSLGRDRSYEQYF. DNA for the CDR3: TGTGCCAGCAGCTTAGGCCGGGACAGGTCCTACGAGCAGTACTTC.